This T cell receptor (beta chain) was obtained from a study of CD8+CD57+ T cells in acquired aplastic anemia. For the study at large: The mean DNA yield obtained from sorted CD4+ and CD8+ cells came to approximately 3.2 ug. Whole-study findings and limits: Some 31 shared CD8+ CDR3s appeared highly expressed within patients' immunodominant clones. Researchers reported that CD8+ Simpson's diversity was not significantly different in patients versus controls.

This clonotype was recorded once. The antigen remains undetermined. An end of the junction differs from the germline gene, which may be a read error. Genomic DNA, serving as template, underwent TCR beta VDJ and CDR3 profiling. TCRdb reprocessed the reads via MiXCR and lists one record per CDR3 protein. The sample holds 250,000 to 300,000 distinct CDR3 sequences; around 60% are singletons and the top ten take around 8%. The CDR3 runs to 16 residues. CDR1 is ENHRY and CDR2 is SYGVKD in the germline V gene. This receptor was taken from a human donor with severe aplastic anemia or a healthy control (not recorded which). V usage is TRBV10-3 and J usage is TRBJ2-7; D possibly matches TRBD1 or TRBD2 (5 bases each). Sequenced: sorted CD4+, CD8+, or CD8+CD57+ T cells (not recorded which) from PBMCs. The DNA of the CDR3 is TGTGCCAGCAGTTACCTCCCGGGACGAGGATTCTACGAGCAGTACTTC. Translation gives CASSYLPGRGFYEQYF.